One and the same sample provided the 30 T cell receptor beta chains below, sequenced in a study of T cell repertoires in cytomegalovirus infection. TCRdb reprocessed the reads with MiXCR, giving one entry per CDR3 protein. Altogether 340,000 or so distinct CDR3 sequences are present, roughly 25% being singletons, with the ten largest covering 10% to 15%. These receptors' antigens are unknown. Here the sequenced sample was cultured PBMCs, taken from culture after CMV antigen stimulation. Source of these receptors: a human donor in good health (CMV status not recorded). Some clones in this sample may be carry-over from other donors' samples.

This clonotype has a single count. The CDR3 protein is CASSYSSAAKNIQYF. Here the CDR3 DNA reads TGTGCCAGCAGTTACTCGAGTGCAGCCAAAAACATTCAGTACTTC. The chain joins TRBV6-2 or TRBV6-3 to TRBJ2-4; D is unclear. Germline V gene sequence: CDR1 MNHEY, CDR2 SVGEGT. Trimming cost V 0 bases and J 0 bases, with 6 bases left between them. This CDR3 contains 15 residues.

The rearrangement links TRBV7-2 to TRBJ2-1; TRBD1 might be the D (6 bases). With 1 base removed from V and 8 bases from J, the gap between germline ends came to 9 bases. Germline V gene data show CDR1 as SGHTA and CDR2 as FQGNSA. This CDR3 is built from 13 residues. The CDR3 sequence: CASSLVGGYEQFF. DNA of the CDR3: TGTGCCAGCAGCTTAGTAGGGGGATATGAGCAGTTCTTC.

This clonotype was recorded a few times. The chain uses TRBV11-2 and TRBJ2-1, with 9 nucleotides matching TRBD1. This CDR3 spans 18 amino acids. Germline assignment: CDR1 SGHAT and CDR2 FQNNGV. The ends lost 1 base at V and 5 bases at J; junction bases unmatched: 12. The CDR3, as DNA: TGTGCCAGCAGCTTAGCTCCTCCGGGACAGGGAGCCAACAATGAGCAGTTCTTC. Its translation: CASSLAPPGQGANNEQFF.

The CDR3 region is CAISDTVNQPQHF. For the CDR3, the DNA is TGTGCCATCAGTGATACCGTAAATCAGCCCCAGCATTTT. The chain employs TRBV10-3 and TRBJ1-5; D gene unclear. Per germline, CDR1 ENHRY and CDR2 SYGVKD. The CDR3 is 13 amino acids. With 3 bases removed from V and 4 bases from J, the gap between germline ends came to 7 bases.

The chain is built from TRBV15 and TRBJ1-6; D ambiguous. Between the trimmed V and J ends, which lost 5 bases and 7 bases, there was a span of 9 bases. The CDR3 covers 13 residues. CDR1 and CDR2 (germline): LNHNV, YYDKDF (reference sequence). This CDR3 is CATSYGKNSPLHF. The CDR3 DNA follows: TGTGCCACCAGCTATGGAAAGAATTCACCCCTCCACTTT.

Only a few counts were recorded for this clonotype. The chain uses TRBV7-9 and TRBJ1-2; 9 positions agree with TRBD1. The CDR3 extends over 17 amino acids. V dropped 1 base and J dropped 4; count of bases not matched to a gene: 10. Germline lookup yields CDR1 SEHNR and CDR2 FQNEAQ (reference sequence). CDR3 protein: CASSLVSGTGFGYGYTF. CDR3 bases: TGTGCCAGCAGCTTAGTTTCCGGGACAGGGTTCGGCTATGGCTACACCTTC. The full variable domain, rest sourced from reference TRBV7-9 and TRBJ1-2, is DTGVSQNPRHKITKRGQNVTFRCDPISEHNRLYWYRQTLGQGPEFLTYFQNEAQLEKSRLLSDRFSAERPKGSFSTLEIQRTEQGDSAMYLCASSLVSGTGFGYGYTFGSGTRLTVV.

CDR3 DNA: TGTGCCAGCAGACCAGGGGGTAGATGGTATGGCTACACCTTC. Translating it yields CASRPGGRWYGYTF. The chain is built from TRBV6-6 and TRBJ1-2; 7 positions agree with TRBD1. In germline, CDR1 is MNHNY, CDR2 SVGAGI (reference sequence). Germline trimming cut 6 bases from V and 5 bases from J; bases unmatched to any gene: 9. The CDR3 has 14 residues.

This clonotype was observed a few times. The chain has TRBV19 and TRBJ1-5; TRBD1 is a possible D gene (5 bases). The CDR3 has 14 residues. The germline V gene encodes CDR1 LNHDA and CDR2 SQIVND (reference sequence). Trimming shortened V by 3 bases and J by 6 bases, and 12 bases separated the two germline ends. In nucleotides, the CDR3 is TGTGCCAGTAGTATGTGGGGGGAGGCTCAGCCCCAGCATTTT. As protein: CASSMWGEAQPQHF.

The chain joins TRBV6-5 to TRBJ2-3, with TRBD2 as a possible D gene (6 bases). Germline V gene sequence: CDR1 MNHEY, CDR2 SVGAGI. Trimming removed 5 bases from V and 4 bases from J, with 13 bases in between. The CDR3 spans 14 residues. The CDR3, as DNA: TGTGCCAGCAGTCCGGGGACTCTCCCAGATACGCAGTATTTT. Its translation is CASSPGTLPDTQYF.

Many counts were recorded for this clonotype. J is TRBJ2-5 and V is TRBV7-2; possibly TRBD2 for D (5 bases). The V end was cut by 5 bases, the J end by 4 bases, with 11 bases between. This CDR3 contains 13 residues. Germline V CDR1 and CDR2: SGHTA, FQGNSA. The CDR3 loop is CASSPPRGETQYF. The CDR3 DNA sequence: TGTGCCAGCAGCCCCCCCCGGGGAGAGACCCAGTACTTC.

The chain recombines TRBV7-1 with TRBJ2-3, with unresolved D. TRBV7-1 is noted as an ORF with a role that remains uncertain. The CDR3 has 14 amino acids. Trimming stripped 5 bases from V and 1 base from J, with 10 bases between. The CDR3 protein is CASSRVTGTDTQYF. The DNA for the CDR3 is TGTGCCAGCAGCCGAGTTACGGGCACAGATACGCAGTATTTT.

This clonotype occurred a few times. This chain joins TRBV5-6 and TRBJ2-1, with D tentatively TRBD2 (6 bases). The CDR3 runs to 16 residues. Between the trimmed V and J ends, which lost 1 base and 6 bases, there was a span of 17 bases. From germline, CDR1 is SGHDT and CDR2 YYEEEE. The CDR3 DNA reads as TGTGCCAGCAGCTTGCTGTCGGGGGTGGGGTTCAATGAGCAGTTCTTC. Residues: CASSLLSGVGFNEQFF.

DNA for the CDR3: TGTGCCAGCAGCTCCCTCCCGGGACTAGCGGGAGTATGGATTCAGTACTTC. This translates into CASSSLPGLAGVWIQYF. J is TRBJ2-4 and V is TRBV7-8, with 14 bases identical to TRBD2. The V segment lost 4 bases and the J segment 10 bases; nucleotides outside the gene matches: 12. Germline V gives CDR1 SGHVS, CDR2 FQNEAQ. The length of the CDR3 is 17 residues.

This clonotype turned up a few times. CDR3 region: CASRDRGLRQYV. The CDR3 nucleotides are TGTGCCAGCCGGGACAGGGGTTTAAGGCAGTACGTC. The J gene is TRBJ2-7, the V gene TRBV2; 10 bases agree with TRBD1. Germline-derived CDR1 and CDR2 are SNHLY and FYNNEI. The CDR3 consists of 12 residues. The V segment lost 8 bases and the J segment 9 bases; nucleotides outside the gene matches: 7.

The table lists this clonotype with a few counts. The chain's CDR3 is CAIRLRDQNTGELFF. CDR3 DNA: TGTGCCATCAGACTCCGGGACCAAAACACCGGGGAGCTGTTTTTT. The chain carries TRBV10-3 and TRBJ2-2; D possibly uses TRBD1 or TRBD2 (5 bases each). The CDR3 runs 15 residues. Germline lookup yields CDR1 ENHRY and CDR2 SYGVKD. Trimming left V 6 bases short and J 2 bases short, with 13 bases between.

CDR3 sequence reads: CASSPYWVVRALNEQFF. CDR3 sequence (DNA): TGTGCCAGCAGCCCTTATTGGGTGGTCAGGGCTTTGAATGAGCAGTTCTTC. The rearrangement links TRBV11-2 to TRBJ2-1; tentative D call: TRBD1 (5 bases). The germline CDR1 and CDR2 sequences are SGHAT and FQNNGV. With 5 bases removed from V and 7 bases from J, the gap between germline ends came to 24 bases. The CDR3 has 17 amino acids.

The chain carries TRBV20-1 and TRBJ1-2; 7 bases align to TRBD1. Germline CDR1 is DFQATT and CDR2 is SNEGSKA (reference sequence). V dropped 4 bases and J dropped 6; count of bases not matched to a gene: 2. The CDR3 spans 11 residues. The CDR3: CSATGGNGYTF. DNA for the CDR3: TGCAGTGCTACAGGGGGAAATGGCTACACCTTC.

J is TRBJ2-1 and V is TRBV7-8; D may be TRBD2 (5 bases). The length of the CDR3 is 14 residues. V lost 5 bases and J 1 base, leaving 9 bases between the germline ends. Germline CDR1 reads SGHVS; CDR2 reads FQNEAQ. CDR3 in amino acids: CASSKDSSYNEQFF. Written as DNA, the CDR3 is TGTGCCAGCAGCAAGGACTCTTCCTACAATGAGCAGTTCTTC.

CDR3 loop: CASSKHTRAEAFF. In nucleotides, the CDR3 is TGTGCCAGCAGCAAGCACACCAGAGCTGAAGCTTTCTTT. The chain joins TRBV7-8 to TRBJ1-1; D remains unclear. The CDR3 is 13 residues long. V lost 5 bases to trimming and J lost 6 bases, with 13 bases between them. Germline V CDR1 and CDR2: SGHVS, FQNEAQ.

This clonotype showed up just a few times. The V call is TRBV6-5, the J call TRBJ2-3; the D is unclear. The germline V and J ends were trimmed by 6 bases and 4 bases, with 5 bases remaining between them. The CDR3 spans 11 residues. Germline assignment: CDR1 MNHEY and CDR2 SVGAGI. The CDR3 DNA is TGTGCCAGCAGCAAAGCAGATACGCAGTATTTT. Protein product: CASSKADTQYF.

This clonotype was seen at least ten times. V gene TRBV7-9 combines with J gene TRBJ2-1; D is unresolved. Trimming shortened V by 2 bases and J by 7 bases, and 6 bases separated the two germline ends. Germline lookup yields CDR1 SEHNR and CDR2 FQNEAQ (reference sequence). The CDR3 runs to 12 residues. CDR3 in DNA: TGTGCCAGCAGCTTAAGGGCTAATGAGCAGTTCTTC. It codes for CASSLRANEQFF.

This clonotype has a count of ten or more. This rearrangement joins TRBV7-2 to TRBJ1-3, with D hard to call. The germline V and J ends were trimmed by 3 bases and 7 bases, with 7 bases remaining between them. Germline assignment: CDR1 SGHTA and CDR2 FQGNSA. CDR3 length: 12 residues. Here the CDR3 DNA reads TGTGCCAGCAGCTTTGGATCGAACACCATATATTTT. Protein sequence: CASSFGSNTIYF.

The V call is TRBV9, the J call TRBJ2-7, with D possibly being TRBD1 or TRBD2 (5 bases each). Trimming took 4 bases from V and 2 from J, leaving 16 bases between them. This CDR3 has 15 amino acids. CDR1 is SGDLS, CDR2 YYNGEE, per germline. The CDR3 DNA reads TGTGCCAGCAGCCCTACCGGGACGGATACCTACGAGCAGTACGTC. Amino acid sequence: CASSPTGTDTYEQYV.

This sequence joins TRBV11-2 and TRBJ2-5; weak D call: TRBD1 (6 bases). Germline V CDR1 and CDR2: SGHAT, FQNNGV. The V gene lost 3 bases and the J gene lost 3 bases, with 11 bases spanning the gap. The CDR3 loop spans 14 amino acids. CDR3 residues: CASSFAGGKETQYF. The CDR3, as DNA: TGTGCCAGCAGCTTTGCTGGGGGCAAAGAGACCCAGTACTTC.

The genes are TRBV6-1 and TRBJ1-6; a possible D gene is TRBD1 (5 bases). Germline lookup yields CDR1 MNHNS and CDR2 SASEGT. The CDR3 consists of 15 residues. Trimming removed 10 bases at V and 7 bases at J, with 20 bases between. The CDR3 region is CATLEAGLGNSPLHF. In DNA form, the CDR3 reads TGTGCCACCCTCGAGGCGGGGCTCGGGAATTCACCCCTCCACTTT.

This chain connects TRBV7-2 to TRBJ2-5, with a weak D call TRBD2 (6 bases). This CDR3 region has 14 residues. Between the trimmed V and J ends, which lost 7 bases and 4 bases, there was a span of 16 bases. CDR1 and CDR2 from the germline V gene are SGHTA and FQGNSA. CDR3 DNA sequence: TGTGCCAGCATCCAAGCCCGGGAGTTAGAGACCCAGTACTTC. Encoded protein: CASIQARELETQYF.

The rearrangement joins TRBV12-3 or TRBV12-4 to TRBJ2-4; tentative D call: TRBD2 (6 bases). The CDR3 runs 15 residues. The V and J ends lost 7 bases and 0 bases respectively, with 13 bases between them. The CDR3 spells CASMSGLLAKNIQYF. The CDR3 DNA follows: TGTGCCAGCATGTCCGGACTACTAGCCAAAAACATTCAGTACTTC.

This clonotype was detected ten times or more. V is TRBV18 and J is TRBJ2-7, with TRBD2 as a possible D gene (5 bases). The germline gives CDR1 KGHSH, CDR2 LQKENI. V dropped 1 base and J dropped 7 bases, with 11 bases sitting between them. CDR3 length: 13 amino acids. The CDR3 DNA reads TGTGCCAGCTCACCACTGGAAGGGAGAGAGCAGTACGTC. Protein product: CASSPLEGREQYV.

The chain has TRBV6-2 or TRBV6-3 and TRBJ1-1, with 8 nucleotides matching TRBD1. The junction had 4 bases not matched to a gene; V was cut back by 2 bases and J by 5 bases. This CDR3 contains 14 residues. Germline CDR1 is MNHEY and CDR2 is SVGEGT. The CDR3 here is CASSYVQGATEAFF. The CDR3 coding sequence is TGTGCCAGCAGTTACGTTCAGGGGGCGACTGAAGCTTTCTTT.

This chain connects TRBV5-1 to TRBJ2-7, with D possibly TRBD1 on 5 matching bases. The CDR3 contains 14 residues. V lost 3 bases to trimming and J lost 1 base, with 11 bases between them. The V gene's germline CDR1 is SGHRS and CDR2 YFSETQ. CDR3 amino acids: CASSYSTESYEQYF. The CDR3 region has the DNA TGCGCCAGCAGCTACTCGACAGAATCCTACGAGCAGTACTTC.